This TCR beta chain was obtained from a study of vaccination effects on CD4 cells after COVID-19. Study outcomes and limitations: Convalescent patients were scarce, and early post-infection timepoints were absent.

Following 10 days of culture, CD4+ T cells were isolated. Between March and December 2020, the person had a SARS-CoV-2 infection that PCR confirmed. Vaccination of participants consisted of two doses of either the BNT162b2 or mRNA-1273 vaccine. Concerning this clone: What it recognizes is unknown.

Here immunoSEQ multiplex PCR was the method, and the copy in TCRdb shows in-frame clones only, minus some. The sample shows around 50,000 clones, around 80% of them seen only once. Germline CDR1 is SGHKS and CDR2 is YYEKEE (reference sequence). V dropped 2 bases and J dropped 6 bases, with 11 bases sitting between them. CDR3 length: 13 amino acids. The rearrangement uses TRBV5-5 and TRBJ1-1, with a possible D match to TRBD1 (5 bases). The sample was CD4+ T cells from PBMCs cultured without peptide, taken after COVID-19 vaccination. The receptor was derived from a human donor who had a prior SARS-CoV-2 infection. CDR3: CASSFVGAPEAFF. For the CDR3, the DNA is TGTGCCAGCAGCTTTGTCGGGGCCCCTGAAGCTTTCTTT.